Following are 10 T cell receptor beta chains from one sample sequenced in a study of shared clonotypes between healthy human individuals. Sequencing was performed with immunoSEQ multiplex PCR; in TCRdb, only in-frame clones are kept and a portion is missing. The data show about 700,000 clones, under 80% seen once. The sample comprised memory CD4+ T cells sorted from blood. Subset specified: CD45RA-negative fraction. Receptors originate from a woman aged 25 to 45 in good health.

The chain carries TRBV7-7 and TRBJ2-5; D is unclear. Trimming took 1 base from V and 5 from J, leaving 11 bases between them. Germline V lookup: CDR1 SSHAT, CDR2 FNYEAQ (reference sequence). The CDR3 has 14 residues. The CDR3 bases are TGTGCCAGCAGCTTAGATTGGTCCGGGGAGACCCAGTACTTC. Translated, it gives CASSLDWSGETQYF.

The chain employs TRBV6-5 and TRBJ1-4; unclear D gene. Germline CDR1 and CDR2: MNHEY and SVGAGI. This CDR3 has 15 residues. V dropped 4 bases and J dropped 0 bases, with 9 bases sitting between them. CDR3 in DNA: TGTGCCAGCAGTTCCCAGTTTGCAACTAATGAAAAACTGTTTTTT. It codes for CASSSQFATNEKLFF.

The V and J genes are TRBV11-1 and TRBJ2-1; TRBD2 is a possible D gene (5 bases). Trimming stripped 6 bases from V and 3 bases from J, with 15 bases between. This CDR3 comprises 15 residues. Per germline, CDR1 SGHAT and CDR2 FQDESV (reference sequence). The CDR3 nucleotides are TGTGCCAGCAGTCCAGGACTGGGCGGCTACAATGAGCAGTTCTTC. Encoded protein: CASSPGLGGYNEQFF.

Turning to this clone: This same CDR3 is encoded by further DNA sequences in the sample. The chain is built from TRBV5-1 and TRBJ2-3, with TRBD1 matching over 12 bases. V was clipped by 4 bases and J by 6 bases; unmatched bases: 3. CDR1 SGHRS and CDR2 YFSETQ come from the germline V gene. The CDR3 consists of 14 residues. As DNA, the CDR3 is TGCGCCAGCAGCCTAGGGACAGGGGGCGATACGCAGTATTTT. Amino acid sequence: CASSLGTGGDTQYF.

The rearrangement links TRBV7-2 to TRBJ1-2; D is unresolved. The CDR3 totals 13 residues. The ends were cut back, 4 bases at V and 6 bases at J, with 12 bases in the middle. Germline CDR1 and CDR2: SGHTA and FQGNSA. CDR3 loop: CASSSQRADGYTF. DNA for the CDR3: TGTGCCAGCAGCTCACAGAGGGCGGATGGCTACACCTTC.

This clone came up many times. This sequence joins TRBV19 and TRBJ2-7; TRBD1 or TRBD2 may be the D gene (5 bases each). This CDR3 comprises 12 residues. Germline-derived CDR1 and CDR2 are LNHDA and SQIVND (reference sequence). With 7 bases removed from V and 6 bases from J, the gap between germline ends came to 13 bases. CDR3 in DNA: TGTGCCAGTAAGCCTGCTGGGGGCGAGCAGTACTTC. It yields the protein CASKPAGGEQYF.

Written as DNA, the CDR3 is TGTGCCAGCAGCTTAGAGGGACAGAACACAGATACGCAGTATTTT. Protein sequence: CASSLEGQNTDTQYF. The chain joins TRBV7-9 to TRBJ2-3, with 7 bases lining up with TRBD1. Germline assignment: CDR1 SEHNR and CDR2 FQNEAQ (reference sequence). The junction had 3 bases not matched to a gene; V was cut back by 1 base and J by 2 bases. This CDR3 has 15 amino acids.

This clone was picked up one time. This chain uses TRBV28 with TRBJ1-1, with 7 positions matching TRBD1. Trimming cost V 5 bases and J 5 bases; bases outside gene matches: 11. CDR3 length equals 15 residues. Germline CDR1 is MDHEN and CDR2 is SYDVKM. DNA of the CDR3: TGTGCCAGCAGTCCCCGGACAGGAAAAGGAACTGAAGCTTTCTTT. Its translation is CASSPRTGKGTEAFF.

The chain combines TRBV5-5 with TRBJ1-2; D is unresolved. CDR3 length: 15 residues. Per the germline V gene, CDR1 is SGHKS and CDR2 is YYEKEE (reference sequence). V was clipped by 4 bases and J by 7 bases, with 20 bases between them. This chain's CDR3 is CASSTAWEGSGGYTF. In DNA, the CDR3 is TGTGCCAGCAGCACGGCATGGGAAGGGAGTGGTGGCTACACCTTC.

The rearrangement uses TRBV9 and TRBJ1-1; D gene ambiguous. Trimming pared 5 bases from V and 2 bases from J, leaving 10 bases between. CDR3 size: 13 residues. From germline, CDR1 is SGDLS and CDR2 YYNGEE. CDR3 sequence (DNA): TGTGCCAGCAGGAGATTCGGAAACACTGAAGCTTTCTTT. Residues: CASRRFGNTEAFF.